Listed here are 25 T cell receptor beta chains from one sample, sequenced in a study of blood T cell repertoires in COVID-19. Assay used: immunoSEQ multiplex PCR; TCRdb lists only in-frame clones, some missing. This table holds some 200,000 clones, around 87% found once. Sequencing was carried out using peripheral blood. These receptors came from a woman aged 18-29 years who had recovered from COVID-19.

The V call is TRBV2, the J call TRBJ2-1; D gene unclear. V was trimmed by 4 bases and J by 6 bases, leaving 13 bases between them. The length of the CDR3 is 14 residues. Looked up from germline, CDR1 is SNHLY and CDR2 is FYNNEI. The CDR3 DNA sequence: TGTGCCAGCAGTGCATGGTCACACCGCAATGAGCAGTTCTTC. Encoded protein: CASSAWSHRNEQFF.

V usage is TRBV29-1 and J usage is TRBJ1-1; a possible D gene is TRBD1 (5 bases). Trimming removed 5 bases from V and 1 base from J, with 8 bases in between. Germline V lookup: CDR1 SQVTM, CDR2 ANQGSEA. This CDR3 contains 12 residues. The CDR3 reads CSVSQGNTEAFF. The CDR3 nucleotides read TGCAGCGTTAGTCAGGGGAACACTGAAGCTTTCTTT.

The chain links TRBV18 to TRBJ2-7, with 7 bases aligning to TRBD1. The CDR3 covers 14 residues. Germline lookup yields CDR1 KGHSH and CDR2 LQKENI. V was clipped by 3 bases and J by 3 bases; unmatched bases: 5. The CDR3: CASSPGQLLYEQYF. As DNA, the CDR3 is TGTGCCAGCTCACCGGGACAGCTTCTCTACGAGCAGTACTTC.

The CDR3 sequence is CATSDPGHSNTGELFF. The CDR3 DNA reads as TGTGCCACCAGTGACCCTGGACACTCGAACACCGGGGAGCTGTTTTTT. The chain links TRBV24-1 to TRBJ2-2; tentative D call: TRBD1 (5 bases). Trimming took 4 bases from V and 0 from J, leaving 11 bases between them. The germline CDR1 and CDR2 sequences are KGHDR and SFDVKD. The CDR3 loop spans 16 amino acids.

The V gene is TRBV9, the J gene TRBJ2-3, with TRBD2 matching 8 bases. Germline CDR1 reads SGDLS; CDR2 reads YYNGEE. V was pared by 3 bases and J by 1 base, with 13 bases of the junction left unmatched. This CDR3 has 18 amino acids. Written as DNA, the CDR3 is TGTGCCAGCAGCGATACGACTAGCGCCCCGGGGGGCACAGATACGCAGTATTTT. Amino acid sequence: CASSDTTSAPGGTDTQYF. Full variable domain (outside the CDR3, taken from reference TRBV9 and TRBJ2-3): DSGVTQTPKHLITATGQRVTLRCSPRSGDLSVYWYQQSLDQGLQFLIQYYNGEERAKGNILERFSAQQFPDLHSELNLSSLELGDSALYFCASSDTTSAPGGTDTQYFGPGTRLTVL.

In nucleotides, the CDR3 is TGTGCCAGCAGTTTACAGGGAAGGCGAAACACCATATATTTT. This translates into CASSLQGRRNTIYF. The J gene is TRBJ1-3, the V gene TRBV7-2, with D possibly matching TRBD1 (6 bases). CDR3 size: 14 residues. The V gene lost 6 bases and the J gene lost 5 bases, with 14 bases spanning the gap. The germline V gene encodes CDR1 SGHTA and CDR2 FQGNSA. Full variable domain (missing parts from reference TRBV7-2 and TRBJ1-3): GAGVSQSPSNKVTEKGKDVELRCDPISGHTALYWYRQSLGQGLEFLIYFQGNSAPDKSGLPSDRFSAERTGGSVSTLTIQRTQQEDSAVYLCASSLQGRRNTIYFGEGSWLTVV.

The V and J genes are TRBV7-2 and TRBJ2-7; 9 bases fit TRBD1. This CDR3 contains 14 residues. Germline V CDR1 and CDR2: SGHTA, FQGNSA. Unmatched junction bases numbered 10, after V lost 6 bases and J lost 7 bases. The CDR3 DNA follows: TGTGCCAGCAGTTTCGGGACAGGGCTTGGGGAGCAGTACGTC. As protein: CASSFGTGLGEQYV.

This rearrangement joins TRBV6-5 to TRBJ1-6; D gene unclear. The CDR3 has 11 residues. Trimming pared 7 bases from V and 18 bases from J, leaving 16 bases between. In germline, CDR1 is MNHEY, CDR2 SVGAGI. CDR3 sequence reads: CASKVTAIPHF. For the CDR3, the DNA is TGTGCCAGCAAGGTCACAGCCATCCCCCACTTT.

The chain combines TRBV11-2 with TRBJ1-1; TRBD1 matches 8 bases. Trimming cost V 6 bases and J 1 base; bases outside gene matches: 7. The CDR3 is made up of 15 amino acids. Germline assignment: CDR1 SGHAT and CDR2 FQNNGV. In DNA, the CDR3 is TGTGCCAGCAGGTCAACCGGGACAGGGAACACTGAAGCTTTCTTT. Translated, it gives CASRSTGTGNTEAFF.

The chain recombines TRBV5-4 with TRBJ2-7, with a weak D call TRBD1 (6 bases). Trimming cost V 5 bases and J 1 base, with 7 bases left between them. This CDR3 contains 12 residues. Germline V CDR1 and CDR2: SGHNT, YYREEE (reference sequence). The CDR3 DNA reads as TGTGCCAGCAGAGGACAGTCCTACGAGCAGTACTTC. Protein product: CASRGQSYEQYF.

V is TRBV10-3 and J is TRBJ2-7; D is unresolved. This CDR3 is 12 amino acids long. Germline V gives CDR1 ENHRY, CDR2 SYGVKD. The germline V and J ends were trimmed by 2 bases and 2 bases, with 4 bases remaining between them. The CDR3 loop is CAISEDTYEQYF. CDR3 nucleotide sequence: TGTGCCATCAGTGAGGACACCTACGAGCAGTACTTC.

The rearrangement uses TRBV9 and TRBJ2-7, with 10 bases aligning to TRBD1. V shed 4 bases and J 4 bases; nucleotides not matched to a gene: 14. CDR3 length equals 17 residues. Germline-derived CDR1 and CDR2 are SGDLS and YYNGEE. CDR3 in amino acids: CASSPQWTGGSIYEQYF. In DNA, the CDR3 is TGTGCCAGCAGCCCCCAATGGACAGGGGGGTCGATTTACGAGCAGTACTTC. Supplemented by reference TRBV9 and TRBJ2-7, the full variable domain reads DSGVTQTPKHLITATGQRVTLRCSPRSGDLSVYWYQQSLDQGLQFLIQYYNGEERAKGNILERFSAQQFPDLHSELNLSSLELGDSALYFCASSPQWTGGSIYEQYFGPGTRLTVT.

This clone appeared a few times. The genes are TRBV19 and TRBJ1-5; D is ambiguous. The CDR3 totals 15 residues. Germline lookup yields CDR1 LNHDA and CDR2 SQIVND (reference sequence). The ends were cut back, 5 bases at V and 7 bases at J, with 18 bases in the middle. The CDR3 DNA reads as TGTGCCAGTAGTTCCTCCTTGTTTGACGGGCAGCCCCAGCATTTT. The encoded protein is CASSSSLFDGQPQHF.

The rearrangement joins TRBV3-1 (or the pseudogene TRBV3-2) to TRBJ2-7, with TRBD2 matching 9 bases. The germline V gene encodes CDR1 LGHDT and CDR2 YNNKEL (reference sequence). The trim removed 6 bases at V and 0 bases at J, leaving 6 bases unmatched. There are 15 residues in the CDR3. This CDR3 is CASSRSGGSSYEQYF. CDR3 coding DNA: TGTGCCAGCAGTCGTAGCGGGGGAAGCTCCTACGAGCAGTACTTC.

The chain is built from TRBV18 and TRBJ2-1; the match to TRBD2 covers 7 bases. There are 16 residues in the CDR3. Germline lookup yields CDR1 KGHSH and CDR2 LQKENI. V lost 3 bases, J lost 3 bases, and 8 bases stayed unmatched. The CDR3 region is CASSPSGGRNYNEQFF. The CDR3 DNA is TGTGCCAGCTCACCTTCCGGCGGGAGAAACTACAATGAGCAGTTCTTC.

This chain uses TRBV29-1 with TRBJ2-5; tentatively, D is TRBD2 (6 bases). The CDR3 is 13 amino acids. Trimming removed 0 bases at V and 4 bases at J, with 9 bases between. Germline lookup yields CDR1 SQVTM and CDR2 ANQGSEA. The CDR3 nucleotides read TGCAGCGTTGAAGAATACGGGAGAGAGACCCAGTACTTC. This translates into CSVEEYGRETQYF.

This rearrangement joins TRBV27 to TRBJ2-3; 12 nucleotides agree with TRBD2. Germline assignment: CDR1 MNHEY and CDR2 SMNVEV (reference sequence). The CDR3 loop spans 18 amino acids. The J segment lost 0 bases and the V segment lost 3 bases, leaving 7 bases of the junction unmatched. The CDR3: CASSFLAGGISSTDTQYF. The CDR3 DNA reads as TGTGCCAGCAGTTTCCTAGCGGGAGGGATATCAAGCACAGATACGCAGTATTTT.

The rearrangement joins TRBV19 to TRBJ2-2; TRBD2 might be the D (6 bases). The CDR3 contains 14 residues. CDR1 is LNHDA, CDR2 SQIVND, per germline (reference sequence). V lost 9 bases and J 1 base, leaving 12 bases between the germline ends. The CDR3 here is CASEAGRNTGELFF. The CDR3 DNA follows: TGTGCCAGCGAAGCCGGGAGGAACACCGGGGAGCTGTTTTTT. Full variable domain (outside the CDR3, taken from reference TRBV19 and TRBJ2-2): DGGITQSPKYLFRKEGQNVTLSCEQNLNHDAMYWYRQDPGQGLRLIYYSQIVNDFQKGDIAEGYSVSREKKESFPLTVTSAQKNPTAFYLCASEAGRNTGELFFGEGSRLTVL.

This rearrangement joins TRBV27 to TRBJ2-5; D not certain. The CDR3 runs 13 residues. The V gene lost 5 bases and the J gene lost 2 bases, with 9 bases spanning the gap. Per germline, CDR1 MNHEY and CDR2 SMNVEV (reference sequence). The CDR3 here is CASSIVPQETQYF. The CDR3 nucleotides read TGTGCCAGCAGTATTGTCCCACAAGAGACCCAGTACTTC.

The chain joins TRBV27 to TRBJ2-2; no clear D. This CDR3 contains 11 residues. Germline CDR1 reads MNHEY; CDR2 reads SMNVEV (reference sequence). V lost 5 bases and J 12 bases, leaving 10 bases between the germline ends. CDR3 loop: CASSPGGKLFF. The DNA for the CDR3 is TGTGCCAGCAGTCCAGGTGGCAAGCTGTTTTTT.

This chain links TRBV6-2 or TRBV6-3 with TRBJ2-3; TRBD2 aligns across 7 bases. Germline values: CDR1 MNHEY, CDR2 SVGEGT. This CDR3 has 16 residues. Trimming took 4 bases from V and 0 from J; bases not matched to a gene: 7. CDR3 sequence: CASSSLAEGSTDTQYF. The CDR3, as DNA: TGTGCCAGCAGTTCCCTAGCGGAGGGGAGCACAGATACGCAGTATTTT.

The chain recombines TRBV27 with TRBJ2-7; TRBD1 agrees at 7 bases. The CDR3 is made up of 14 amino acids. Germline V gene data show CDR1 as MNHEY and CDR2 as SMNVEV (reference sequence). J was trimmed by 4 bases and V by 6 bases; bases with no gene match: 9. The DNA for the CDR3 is TGTGCCAGCAGCCCCACGGACAGGCTATACGAGCAGTACTTC. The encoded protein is CASSPTDRLYEQYF.

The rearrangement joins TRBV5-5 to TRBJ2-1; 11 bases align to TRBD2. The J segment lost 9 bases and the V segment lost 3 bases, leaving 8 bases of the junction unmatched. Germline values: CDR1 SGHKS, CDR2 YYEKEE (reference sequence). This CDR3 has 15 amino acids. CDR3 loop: CASSSLTSGGGEQFF. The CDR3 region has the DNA TGTGCCAGCAGCTCCCTTACTAGCGGGGGAGGTGAGCAGTTCTTC.

CDR3 residues: CASSERLADEQFF. The CDR3 bases are TGTGCCAGCAGTGAACGACTAGCCGATGAGCAGTTCTTC. V usage is TRBV2 and J usage is TRBJ2-1; 7 bases agree with TRBD2. Trimming took 2 bases from V and 8 from J; bases not matched to a gene: 3. CDR1 is SNHLY, CDR2 FYNNEI, per germline. The CDR3 extends over 13 amino acids.

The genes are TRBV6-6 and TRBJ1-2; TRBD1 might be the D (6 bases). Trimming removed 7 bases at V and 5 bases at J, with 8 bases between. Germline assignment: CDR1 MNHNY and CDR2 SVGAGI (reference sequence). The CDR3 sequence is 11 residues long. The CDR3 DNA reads TGTGCCAGCACCACAGGGTATGGCTACACCTTC. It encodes CASTTGYGYTF.